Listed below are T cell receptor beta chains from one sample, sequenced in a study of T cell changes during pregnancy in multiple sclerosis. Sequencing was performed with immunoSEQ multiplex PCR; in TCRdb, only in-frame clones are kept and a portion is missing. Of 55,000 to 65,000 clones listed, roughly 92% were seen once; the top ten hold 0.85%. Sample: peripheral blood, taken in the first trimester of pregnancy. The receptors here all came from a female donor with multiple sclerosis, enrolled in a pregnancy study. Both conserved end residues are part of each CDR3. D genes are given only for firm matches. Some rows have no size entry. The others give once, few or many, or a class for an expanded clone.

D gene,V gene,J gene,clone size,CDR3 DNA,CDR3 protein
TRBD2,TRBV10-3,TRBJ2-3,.,TGTGCCATCAGGCTCGGGACTAGCGGGGGGAAAAGGGATACGCAGTATTTT,CAIRLGTSGGKRDTQYF
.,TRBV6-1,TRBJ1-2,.,TGTGCCAGCAGTGAAGCTACGACAGCTAACTATGGCTACACCTTC,CASSEATTANYGYTF
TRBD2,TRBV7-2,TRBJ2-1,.,TGTGCCAGCAGCACCTTAGCGGGGGCCCTTCACAATGAGCAGTTCTTC,CASSTLAGALHNEQFF
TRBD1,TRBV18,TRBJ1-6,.,TGTGCCAGCTCACTGGGACAGGGGAGGTTAAATTCACCCCTCCACTTT,CASSLGQGRLNSPLHF
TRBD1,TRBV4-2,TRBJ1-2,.,TGTGCCAGCAGCCAACCTCAGGACAGGGAGGATGGCTACACCTTC,CASSQPQDREDGYTF
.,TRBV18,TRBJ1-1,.,TGTGCCAGCTCACCACTTCAGGGGCCCACTGAAGCTTTCTTT,CASSPLQGPTEAFF
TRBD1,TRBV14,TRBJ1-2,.,TGTGCCAGCAGCCTCGAGGGACAGGGATTCCATGGCTACACCTTC,CASSLEGQGFHGYTF
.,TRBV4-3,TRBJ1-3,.,TGCGCCAGCAGCCAAGCAGTAAACTCTGGAAACACCATATATTTT,CASSQAVNSGNTIYF
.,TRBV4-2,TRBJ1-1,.,TGTGCCAGCAGCCAAGAATTCGGGAACACTGAAGCTTTCTTT,CASSQEFGNTEAFF
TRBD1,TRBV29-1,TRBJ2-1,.,TGCAGCGTTCTCAGGGGGCAATTGGGCAATGAGCAGTTCTTC,CSVLRGQLGNEQFF
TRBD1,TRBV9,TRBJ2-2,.,TGTGCCAGCAGTACCGACAGGGGGAGGACCGGGGAGCTGTTTTTT,CASSTDRGRTGELFF
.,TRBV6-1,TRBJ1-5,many,TGTGCCAGCAGTGAAGGTCAGGGCGGCAATCAGCCCCAGCATTTT,CASSEGQGGNQPQHF
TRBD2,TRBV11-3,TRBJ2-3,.,TGTGCCAGCAGCCCAATCTATCTAGCGGGGGGGCTTGATACGCAGTATTTT,CASSPIYLAGGLDTQYF
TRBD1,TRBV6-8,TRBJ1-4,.,TGTGCCCCCCCCCGGACCCCCGGGACAGGGGTCGAAAAACTGTTTTTT,CAPPRTPGTGVEKLFF
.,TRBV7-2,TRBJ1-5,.,TGTGCCAGCAGCCGCACTCCAGGGCAGCCCCAGCATTTT,CASSRTPGQPQHF
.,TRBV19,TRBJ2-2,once,TGTGCCAGTAGTACCCCAACGGGCGACAGCTGGCGCACCGGGGAGCTGTTTTTT,CASSTPTGDSWRTGELFF
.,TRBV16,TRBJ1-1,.,TGTGCCAGCGCCTGGGGAGGGAACACTGAAGCTTTCTTT,CASAWGGNTEAFF
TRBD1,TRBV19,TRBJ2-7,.,TGTGCCAGTAGTATCGACAGGGGAGCCGAGCAGTACTTC,CASSIDRGAEQYF
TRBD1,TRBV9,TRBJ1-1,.,TGTGCCAGCAGGTCGGGGGACAGGGACACTGAAGCTTTCTTT,CASRSGDRDTEAFF
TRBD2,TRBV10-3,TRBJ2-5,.,TGTGCCATCAGCCTACACTCTAGCGGGGAGGAGACCCAGTACTTC,CAISLHSSGEETQYF
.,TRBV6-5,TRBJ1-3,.,TGTGCCAGCAGTGGAGGCCAGATCGTGAACACCATATATTTT,CASSGGQIVNTIYF
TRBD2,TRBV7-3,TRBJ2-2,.,TGTGCCAGCAGCTTCATCAATCCGGGACTAGCGGGGACCGGGGAGCTGTTTTTT,CASSFINPGLAGTGELFF
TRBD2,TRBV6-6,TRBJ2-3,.,TGTGCCAGCAGTGCCGGGCTGCGGGGGGGCACAGATACGCAGTATTTT,CASSAGLRGGTDTQYF
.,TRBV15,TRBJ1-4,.,TGTGCCACCAGCAGAGATTTGGGGACATTTAATGAAAAACTGTTTTTT,CATSRDLGTFNEKLFF
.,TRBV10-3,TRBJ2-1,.,TGTGCCATCAGTGACGCAGGGGGGTCCTACAATGAGCAGTTCTTC,CAISDAGGSYNEQFF
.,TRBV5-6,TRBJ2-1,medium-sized,TGTGCCAGCAGCTGGTGGAGGGGCGCCAATGAGCAGTTCTTC,CASSWWRGANEQFF